This paragraph covers one T cell receptor beta chain sequence. For the second PCR, which ran for roughly 6 to 12 cycles, a sample-barcoded 5' primer and a J-beta primer mix were used. In TCRdb, the 5' RACE reads were re-called with MiXCR into one record per CDR3 protein. The sample lists more than 700,000 distinct CDR3 sequences; roughly 53% were seen once. This entry belongs to a study of blood T cells in healthy people across ages. This receptor was taken from a man of 80 years or more in good health. The sequenced sample was blood.

The CDR3 region is CASSIWVYEQYF. As DNA, the CDR3 is TGTGCCAGCAGTATATGGGTCTACGAGCAGTACTTC. This chain links TRBV12-3 or TRBV12-4 with TRBJ2-7; D uncertain. V dropped 5 bases and J dropped 3 bases, with 8 bases sitting between them. There are 12 residues in the CDR3.